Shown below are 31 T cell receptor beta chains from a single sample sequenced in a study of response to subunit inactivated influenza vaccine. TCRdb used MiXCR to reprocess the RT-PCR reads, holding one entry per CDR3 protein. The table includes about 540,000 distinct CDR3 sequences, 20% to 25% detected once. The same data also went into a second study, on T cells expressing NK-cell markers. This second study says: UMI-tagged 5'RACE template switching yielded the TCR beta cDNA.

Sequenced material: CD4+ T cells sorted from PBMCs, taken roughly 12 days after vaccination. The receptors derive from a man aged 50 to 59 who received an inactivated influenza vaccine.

The CDR3 DNA is TGCGCCAGCAGCGTCGAGGGACAGCCGAGCTCCTACGAGCAGTACTTC. Translation gives CASSVEGQPSSYEQYF. The rearrangement links TRBV5-1 to TRBJ2-7; 7 bases fit TRBD1. The CDR3 covers 16 residues. V dropped 4 bases and J dropped 0; count of bases not matched to a gene: 10. CDR1 and CDR2 (germline): SGHRS, YFSETQ.

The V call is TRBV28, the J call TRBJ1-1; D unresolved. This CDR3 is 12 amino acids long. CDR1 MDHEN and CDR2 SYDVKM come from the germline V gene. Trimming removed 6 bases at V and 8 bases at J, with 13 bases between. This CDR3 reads CASSLGRFEAFF. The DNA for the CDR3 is TGTGCCAGCAGCCTAGGACGGTTCGAAGCTTTCTTT.

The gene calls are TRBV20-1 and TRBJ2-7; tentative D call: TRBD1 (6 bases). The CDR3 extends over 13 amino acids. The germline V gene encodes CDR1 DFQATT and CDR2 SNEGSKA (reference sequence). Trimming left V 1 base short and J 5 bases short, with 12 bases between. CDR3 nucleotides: TGCAGTGCTAGAGGGCAGGGGATTGACGAGCAGTACTTC. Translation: CSARGQGIDEQYF.

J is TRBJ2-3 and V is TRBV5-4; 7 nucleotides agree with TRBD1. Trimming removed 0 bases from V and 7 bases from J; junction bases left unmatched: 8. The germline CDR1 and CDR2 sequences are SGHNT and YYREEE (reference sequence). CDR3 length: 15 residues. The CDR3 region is CASSLGGQAPNTQYF. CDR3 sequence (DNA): TGTGCCAGCAGCTTGGGAGGACAGGCCCCCAATACGCAGTATTTT.

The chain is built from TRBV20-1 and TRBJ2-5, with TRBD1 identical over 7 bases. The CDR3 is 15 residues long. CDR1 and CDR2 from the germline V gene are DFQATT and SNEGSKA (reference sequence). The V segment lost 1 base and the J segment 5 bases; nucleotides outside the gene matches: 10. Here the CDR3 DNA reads TGCAGTGCTAGAGGTCCGGACAGGTCCAGGGAGACCCAGTACTTC. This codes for CSARGPDRSRETQYF.

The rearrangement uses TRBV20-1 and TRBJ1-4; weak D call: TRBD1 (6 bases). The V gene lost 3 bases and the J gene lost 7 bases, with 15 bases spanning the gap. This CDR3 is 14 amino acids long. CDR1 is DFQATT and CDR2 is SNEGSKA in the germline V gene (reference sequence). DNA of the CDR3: TGCAGTGCTAGGAAAACAGGGAGGGCTGAAAAACTGTTTTTT. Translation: CSARKTGRAEKLFF.

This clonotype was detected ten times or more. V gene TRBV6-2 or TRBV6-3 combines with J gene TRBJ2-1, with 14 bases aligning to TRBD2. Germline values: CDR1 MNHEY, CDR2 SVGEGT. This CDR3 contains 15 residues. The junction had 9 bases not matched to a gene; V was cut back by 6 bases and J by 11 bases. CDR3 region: CASSTWTSGGSQQFF. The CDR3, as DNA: TGTGCCAGCAGCACCTGGACTAGCGGGGGGTCCCAGCAGTTCTTC.

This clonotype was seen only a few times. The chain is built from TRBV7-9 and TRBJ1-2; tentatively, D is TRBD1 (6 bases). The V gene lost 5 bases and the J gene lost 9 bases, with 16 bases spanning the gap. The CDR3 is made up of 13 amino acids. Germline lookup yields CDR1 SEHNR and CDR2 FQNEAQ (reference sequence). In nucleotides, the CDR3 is TGTGCCAGCAGCGAAGGGACATATGGACGCTACACCTTC. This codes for CASSEGTYGRYTF.

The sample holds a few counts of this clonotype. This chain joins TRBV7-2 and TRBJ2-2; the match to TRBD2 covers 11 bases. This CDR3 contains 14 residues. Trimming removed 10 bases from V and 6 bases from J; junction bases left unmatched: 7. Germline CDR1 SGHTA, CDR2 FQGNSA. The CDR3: CAILAGGPPGELFF. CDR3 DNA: TGTGCCATCTTAGCGGGAGGGCCTCCCGGGGAGCTGTTTTTT.

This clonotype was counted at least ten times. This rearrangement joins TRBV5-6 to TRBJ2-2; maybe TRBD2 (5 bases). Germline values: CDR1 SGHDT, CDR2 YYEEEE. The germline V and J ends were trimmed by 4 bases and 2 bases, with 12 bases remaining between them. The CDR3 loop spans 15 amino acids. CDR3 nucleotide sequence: TGTGCCAGCAGCCTGGGAAGGACTAACACCGGGGAGCTGTTTTTT. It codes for CASSLGRTNTGELFF.

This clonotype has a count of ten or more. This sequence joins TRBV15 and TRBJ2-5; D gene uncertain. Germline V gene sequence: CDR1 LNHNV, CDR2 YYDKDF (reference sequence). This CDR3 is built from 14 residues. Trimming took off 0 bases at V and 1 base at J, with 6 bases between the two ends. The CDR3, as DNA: TGTGCCACCAGCAGAGATCACCTCCAAGAGACCCAGTACTTC. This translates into CATSRDHLQETQYF.

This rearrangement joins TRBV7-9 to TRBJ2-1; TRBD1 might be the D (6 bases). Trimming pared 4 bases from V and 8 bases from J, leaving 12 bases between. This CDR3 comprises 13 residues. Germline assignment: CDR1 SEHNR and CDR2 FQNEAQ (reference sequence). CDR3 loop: CASSSLQGYEQFF. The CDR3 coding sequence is TGTGCCAGCAGCTCCCTCCAGGGGTATGAGCAGTTCTTC. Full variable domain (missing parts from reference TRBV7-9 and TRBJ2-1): DTGVSQNPRHKITKRGQNVTFRCDPISEHNRLYWYRQTLGQGPEFLTYFQNEAQLEKSRLLSDRFSAERPKGSFSTLEIQRTEQGDSAMYLCASSSLQGYEQFFGPGTRLTVL.

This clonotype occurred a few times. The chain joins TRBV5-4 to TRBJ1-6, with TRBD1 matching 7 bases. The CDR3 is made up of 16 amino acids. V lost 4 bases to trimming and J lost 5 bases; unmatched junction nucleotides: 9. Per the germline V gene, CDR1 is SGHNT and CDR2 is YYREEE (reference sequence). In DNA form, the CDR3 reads TGTGCCAGCAGCCGTGGACAGGAACCGAATAATTCACCCCTCCACTTT. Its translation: CASSRGQEPNNSPLHF.

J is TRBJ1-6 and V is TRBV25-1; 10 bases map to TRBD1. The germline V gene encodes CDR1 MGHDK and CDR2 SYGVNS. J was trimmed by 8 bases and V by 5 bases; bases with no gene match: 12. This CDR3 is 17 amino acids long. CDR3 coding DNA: TGTGCCAGCAGTCTGAACCCGGGACAGGGGCCGCATTCACCCCTCCACTTT. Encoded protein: CASSLNPGQGPHSPLHF.

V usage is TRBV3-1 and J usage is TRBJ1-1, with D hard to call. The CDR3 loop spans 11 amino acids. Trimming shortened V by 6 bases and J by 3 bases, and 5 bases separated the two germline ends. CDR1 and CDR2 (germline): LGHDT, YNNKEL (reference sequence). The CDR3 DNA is TGTGCCAGCAGTCGGCACACTGAAGCTTTCTTT. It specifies CASSRHTEAFF.

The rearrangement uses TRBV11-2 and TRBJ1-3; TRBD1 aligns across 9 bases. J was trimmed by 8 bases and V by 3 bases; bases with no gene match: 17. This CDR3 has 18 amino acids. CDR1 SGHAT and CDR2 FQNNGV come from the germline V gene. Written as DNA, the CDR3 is TGTGCCAGCAGCTTCCCGTGGGGGGAGCTACAGGGGGCAGACACCATATATTTT. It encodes CASSFPWGELQGADTIYF.

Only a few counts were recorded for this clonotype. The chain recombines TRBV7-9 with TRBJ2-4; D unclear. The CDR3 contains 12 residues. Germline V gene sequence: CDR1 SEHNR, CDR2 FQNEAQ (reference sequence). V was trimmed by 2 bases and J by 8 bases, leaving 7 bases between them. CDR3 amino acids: CASSLRSDIQYF. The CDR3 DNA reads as TGTGCCAGCAGCTTACGGTCGGACATTCAGTACTTC.

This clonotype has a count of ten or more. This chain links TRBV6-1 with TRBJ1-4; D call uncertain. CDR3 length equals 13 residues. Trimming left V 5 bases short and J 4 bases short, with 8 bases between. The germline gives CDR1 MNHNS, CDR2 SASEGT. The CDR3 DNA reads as TGTGCCAGCAGTCGGAACAATAATGAAAAACTGTTTTTT. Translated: CASSRNNNEKLFF.

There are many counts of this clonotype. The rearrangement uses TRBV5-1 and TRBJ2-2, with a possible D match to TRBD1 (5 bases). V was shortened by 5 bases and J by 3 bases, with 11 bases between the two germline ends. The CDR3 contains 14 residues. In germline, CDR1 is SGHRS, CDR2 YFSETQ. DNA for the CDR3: TGCGCCAGCAGTGTCAGGGCAGACACCGGGGAGCTGTTTTTT. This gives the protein CASSVRADTGELFF.

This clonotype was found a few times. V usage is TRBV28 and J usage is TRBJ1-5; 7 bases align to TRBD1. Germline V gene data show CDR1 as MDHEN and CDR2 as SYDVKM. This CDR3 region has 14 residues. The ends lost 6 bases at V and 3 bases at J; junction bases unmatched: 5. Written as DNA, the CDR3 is TGTGCCAGCAGAACCGGGACAGTCAATCAGCCCCAGCATTTT. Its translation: CASRTGTVNQPQHF.

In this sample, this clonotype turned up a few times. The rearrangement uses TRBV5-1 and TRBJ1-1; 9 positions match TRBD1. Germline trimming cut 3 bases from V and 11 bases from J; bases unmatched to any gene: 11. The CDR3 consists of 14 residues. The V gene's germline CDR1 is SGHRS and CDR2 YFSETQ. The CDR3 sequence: CASSSGTGRVSAFF. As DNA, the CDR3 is TGCGCCAGCAGCTCCGGGACAGGGAGGGTAAGCGCTTTCTTT. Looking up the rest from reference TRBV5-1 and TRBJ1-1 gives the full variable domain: KAGVTQTPRYLIKTRGQQVTLSCSPISGHRSVSWYQQTPGQGLQFLFEYFSETQRNKGNFPGRFSGRQFSNSRSEMNVSTLELGDSALYLCASSSGTGRVSAFFGQGTRLTVV.

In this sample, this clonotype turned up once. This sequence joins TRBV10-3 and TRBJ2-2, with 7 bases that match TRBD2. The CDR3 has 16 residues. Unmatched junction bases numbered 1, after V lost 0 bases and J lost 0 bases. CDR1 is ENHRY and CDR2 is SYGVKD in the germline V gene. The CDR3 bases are TGTGCCATCAGTGAGTCGCGGGGGTCGAACACCGGGGAGCTGTTTTTT. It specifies CAISESRGSNTGELFF.

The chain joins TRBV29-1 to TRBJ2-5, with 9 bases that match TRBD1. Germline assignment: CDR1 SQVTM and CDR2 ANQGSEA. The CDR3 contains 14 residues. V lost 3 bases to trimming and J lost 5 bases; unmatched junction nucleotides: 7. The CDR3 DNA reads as TGCAGCGTTGACAGGGACAGGGTATACGAGACCCAGTACTTC. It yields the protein CSVDRDRVYETQYF.

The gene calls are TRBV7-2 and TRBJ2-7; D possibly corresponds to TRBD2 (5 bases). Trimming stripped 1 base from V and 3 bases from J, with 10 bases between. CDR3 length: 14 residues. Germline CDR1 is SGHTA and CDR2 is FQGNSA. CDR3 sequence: CASSLGFEGYEQYF. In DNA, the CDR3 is TGTGCCAGCAGCTTAGGGTTTGAGGGCTACGAGCAGTACTTC.

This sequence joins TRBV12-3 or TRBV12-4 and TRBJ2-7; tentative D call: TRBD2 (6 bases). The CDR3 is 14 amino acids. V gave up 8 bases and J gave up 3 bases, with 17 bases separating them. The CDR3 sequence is CASRAGQGNYEQYF. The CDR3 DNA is TGTGCCAGCCGAGCGGGCCAGGGTAACTACGAGCAGTACTTC.

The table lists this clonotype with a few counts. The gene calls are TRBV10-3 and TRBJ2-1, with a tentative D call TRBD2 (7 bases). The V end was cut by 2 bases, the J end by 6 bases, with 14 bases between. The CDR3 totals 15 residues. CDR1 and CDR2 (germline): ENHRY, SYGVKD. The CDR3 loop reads CAISERQGGGNEQFF. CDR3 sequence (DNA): TGTGCCATCAGTGAGAGACAAGGGGGGGGCAATGAGCAGTTCTTC.

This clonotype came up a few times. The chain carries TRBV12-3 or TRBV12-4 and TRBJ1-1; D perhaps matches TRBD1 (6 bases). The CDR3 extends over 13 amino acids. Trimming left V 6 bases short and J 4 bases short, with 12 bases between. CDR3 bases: TGTGCCAGCAGCCGAACAGGGTTCACTGAAGCTTTCTTT. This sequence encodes CASSRTGFTEAFF.

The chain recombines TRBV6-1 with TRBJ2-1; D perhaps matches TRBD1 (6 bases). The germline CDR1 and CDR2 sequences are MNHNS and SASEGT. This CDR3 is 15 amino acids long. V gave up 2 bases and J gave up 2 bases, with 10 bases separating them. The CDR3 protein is CASSETWGPYNEQFF. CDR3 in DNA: TGTGCCAGCAGTGAAACCTGGGGGCCCTACAATGAGCAGTTCTTC.

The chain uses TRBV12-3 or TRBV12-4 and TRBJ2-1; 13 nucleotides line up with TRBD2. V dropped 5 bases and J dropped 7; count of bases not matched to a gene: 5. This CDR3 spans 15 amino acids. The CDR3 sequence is CASSTGLAGRNEQFF. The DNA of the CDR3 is TGTGCCAGCAGTACGGGACTAGCGGGGAGGAATGAGCAGTTCTTC.

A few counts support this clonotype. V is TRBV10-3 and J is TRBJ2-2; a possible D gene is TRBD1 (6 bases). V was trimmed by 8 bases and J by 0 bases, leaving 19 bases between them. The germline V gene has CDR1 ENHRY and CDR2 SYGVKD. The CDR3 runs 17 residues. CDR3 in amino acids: CAIGGKTGFANTGELFF. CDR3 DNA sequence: TGTGCCATCGGGGGTAAGACAGGCTTCGCGAACACCGGGGAGCTGTTTTTT.

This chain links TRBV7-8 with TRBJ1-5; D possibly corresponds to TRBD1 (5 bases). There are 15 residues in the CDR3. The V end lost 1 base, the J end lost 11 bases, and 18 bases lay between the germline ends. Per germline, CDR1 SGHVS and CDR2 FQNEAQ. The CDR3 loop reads CASSLDGGSAAAQHF. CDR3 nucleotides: TGTGCCAGCAGCTTAGATGGGGGGTCGGCTGCGGCCCAGCATTTT.